Included here is one TCR beta chain sequence, with context. The germline gives CDR1 MDHEN, CDR2 SYDVKM. This CDR3 region has 16 residues. The V end lost 2 bases, the J end lost 8 bases, and 16 bases lay between the germline ends. The sample originates from a study of blood T cell repertoires in COVID-19. Libraries were prepared by immunoSEQ multiplex PCR; TCRdb keeps only in-frame clonotypes and omits some of them. This repertoire shows more than 90,000 clones, roughly nine tenths found once; its top ten account for 7.5% to 9%. This chain joins TRBV28 and TRBJ1-6; TRBD1 is a possible D gene (5 bases). This TCR was sampled from a man between 65 and 85 years old who had recovered from COVID-19. Sequences were obtained from peripheral blood. CDR3 in amino acids: CASSLTVRAVDSPLHF. The DNA for the CDR3 is TGTGCCAGCAGTTTAACTGTCAGGGCGGTGGATTCACCCCTCCACTTT. Full variable domain (outside the CDR3, taken from reference TRBV28 and TRBJ1-6): DVKVTQSSRYLVKRTGEKVFLECVQDMDHENMFWYRQDPGLGLRLIYFSYDVKMKEKGDIPEGYSVSREKKERFSLILESASTNQTSMYLCASSLTVRAVDSPLHFGNGTRLTVT.